The 15 T cell receptor beta chains below were found in one sample sequenced in a study of shared clonotypes between healthy human individuals. This table comes from immunoSEQ multiplex PCR, and its TCRdb copy is limited to in-frame clones, with some not included. The profile shows hundreds of thousands of clones, just over 75% of them singletons. Sequencing used PBMCs. The receptors here all came from a woman aged 40 to 50 in good health. Some clones in this sample may be carry-over from other donors' samples.

This clone was recorded once. The chain joins TRBV2 to TRBJ1-5; D uncertain. Germline CDR1 SNHLY, CDR2 FYNNEI. With 1 base removed from V and 3 bases from J, the gap between germline ends came to 7 bases. CDR3 length equals 14 residues. The CDR3 spells CASSEDSNNQPQHF. The CDR3 DNA follows: TGTGCCAGCAGTGAAGACAGTAACAATCAGCCCCAGCATTTT.

Of note for this clone: This could be a read error, since a much larger clone is one nucleotide away. The rearrangement links TRBV18 to TRBJ1-4; no reliable D call. V was shortened by 2 bases and J by 0 bases, with 10 bases between the two germline ends. This CDR3 contains 16 residues. The V gene's germline CDR1 is KGHSH and CDR2 LQKENI. The CDR3 region has the DNA TGTGCCAGCTCACCATTTACCACTACAACTAATGAAAAACTGTTTTTT. It translates to CASSPFTTTTNEKLFF.

The V and J genes are TRBV11-2 and TRBJ2-7, with a possible D match to TRBD2 (5 bases). V was clipped by 5 bases and J by 0 bases, with 14 bases between them. The CDR3 covers 15 residues. The germline gives CDR1 SGHAT, CDR2 FQNNGV. The CDR3 DNA sequence: TGTGCCAGCAGCCCTGACGGGATCCCCTCCTACGAGCAGTACTTC. Residues: CASSPDGIPSYEQYF.

This sequence joins TRBV9 and TRBJ2-7; 8 bases fit TRBD1. The junction had 4 bases not matched to a gene; V was cut back by 0 bases and J by 2 bases. Germline CDR1 reads SGDLS; CDR2 reads YYNGEE. The CDR3 has 15 residues. The CDR3 coding sequence is TGTGCCAGCAGCGTAGACGGGGACAGGACCTACGAGCAGTACTTC. It encodes CASSVDGDRTYEQYF.

The V gene is TRBV28, the J gene TRBJ1-2; D is possibly TRBD1 (5 bases). The germline gives CDR1 MDHEN, CDR2 SYDVKM. Deletions cut 3 bases from V and 6 bases from J, with 11 bases between. The CDR3 extends over 13 amino acids. The CDR3 DNA sequence: TGTGCCAGCAGTTTCACCAGGGTACATGGCTACACCTTC. Translated: CASSFTRVHGYTF.

The chain combines TRBV10-3 with TRBJ2-1; 9 bases agree with TRBD1. Germline V gene data show CDR1 as ENHRY and CDR2 as SYGVKD. The CDR3 totals 14 residues. The J segment lost 7 bases and the V segment lost 4 bases, leaving 5 bases of the junction unmatched. The CDR3 is CAISAGTGWNEQFF. The CDR3 coding sequence is TGTGCCATCAGTGCCGGGACAGGGTGGAATGAGCAGTTCTTC.

V usage is TRBV2 and J usage is TRBJ2-3, with 8 bases lining up with TRBD1. Germline loops: CDR1 SNHLY, CDR2 FYNNEI. V was pared by 7 bases and J by 2 bases, with 5 bases of the junction left unmatched. The CDR3 loop spans 14 amino acids. CDR3 DNA sequence: TGTGCCAGCAAGGGACAGGTAAACACAGATACGCAGTATTTT. Protein sequence: CASKGQVNTDTQYF.

In regard to this clone: A far larger clone is just one base off, so this is likely a read error. This CDR3 is also generated by other DNA sequences in the sample. This chain uses TRBV29-1 with TRBJ2-3; D may be TRBD2 (6 bases). From germline, CDR1 is SQVTM and CDR2 ANQGSEA. This CDR3 spans 14 amino acids. The CDR3 bases are TGCAGTGTTGGAGCGGGTACAGCCACAGATACGCAGTATTTT. It yields the protein CSVGAGTATDTQYF.

The chain is built from TRBV18 and TRBJ1-1; tentative D call: TRBD1 (5 bases). CDR3 length: 14 amino acids. Germline lookup yields CDR1 KGHSH and CDR2 LQKENI. Trimming left V 4 bases short and J 3 bases short, with 12 bases between. This chain's CDR3 is CASSLAGGDTEAFF. The CDR3 DNA follows: TGTGCCAGCTCACTGGCGGGGGGAGACACTGAAGCTTTCTTT. Variable domain in full (rest from reference TRBV18 and TRBJ1-1): NAGVMQNPRHLVRRRGQEARLRCSPMKGHSHVYWYRQLPEEGLKFMVYLQKENIIDESGMPKERFSAEFPKEGPSILRIQQVVRGDSAAYFCASSLAGGDTEAFFGQGTRLTVV.

The V gene is TRBV2, the J gene TRBJ2-7; 7 bases line up with TRBD2. This CDR3 comprises 15 residues. Germline trimming cut 3 bases from V and 6 bases from J; bases unmatched to any gene: 11. Germline V lookup: CDR1 SNHLY, CDR2 FYNNEI. CDR3 sequence (DNA): TGTGCCAGCAGTGACGGAGGACTAGAGGTCTTCGAGCAGTACTTC. Translating gives CASSDGGLEVFEQYF.

V usage is TRBV18 and J usage is TRBJ2-1, with TRBD2 matching over 7 bases. V trimming: 2 bases; J trimming: 6 bases; junction bases outside the gene matches: 4. CDR3 length equals 14 residues. CDR1 and CDR2 (germline): KGHSH, LQKENI. CDR3 sequence: CASSPAGVLNEQFF. In DNA, the CDR3 is TGTGCCAGCTCACCAGCGGGGGTTCTCAATGAGCAGTTCTTC.

With regard to this clone: This likely came from a read error, as a far larger clone is one base away. Other DNA sequences in this sample translate to the same CDR3. CDR3 protein: CASSLLGDTGELFF. Here the CDR3 DNA reads TGTGCCAGCAGTCTTTTGGGGGACACCGGGGAGCTGTTCTTT. The chain couples TRBV6-1 to TRBJ2-2; TRBD1 is a possible D gene (6 bases). In germline, CDR1 is MNHNS, CDR2 SASEGT. The CDR3 runs to 14 residues.

The J gene is TRBJ1-1, the V gene TRBV5-6; no clear D gene. V dropped 2 bases and J dropped 1 base, with 6 bases sitting between them. Germline loops: CDR1 SGHDT, CDR2 YYEEEE. This CDR3 region has 13 residues. DNA of the CDR3: TGTGCCAGCAGCTTATCCGCGAACACTGAAGCTTTCTTT. It specifies CASSLSANTEAFF.

V gene TRBV4-1 combines with J gene TRBJ1-1, with TRBD1 as a possible D gene (5 bases). CDR1 MGHRA and CDR2 YSYEKL come from the germline V gene. The CDR3 is 16 residues long. The V end was cut by 1 base, the J end by 6 bases, with 18 bases between. In nucleotides, the CDR3 is TGCGCCAGCAGCCAAGTCTCTGGGGGGTCAAGCGCTGAAGCTTTCTTT. Encoded protein: CASSQVSGGSSAEAFF.

This clone occurred once. The chain links TRBV9 to TRBJ2-1; 9 nucleotides match TRBD2. CDR1 is SGDLS, CDR2 YYNGEE, per germline. With V trimmed by 1 base and J by 1 base, 9 bases remained unmatched. This CDR3 spans 18 amino acids. As DNA, the CDR3 is TGTGCCAGCAGCGTAATTATTAGCGGGAGCGGATCCTACAATGAGCAGTTCTTC. This codes for CASSVIISGSGSYNEQFF.